Listed here are 8 T cell receptor beta chains from one sample, sequenced in a study of cytotoxic CD8 clonotypes in ibrutinib-treated CLL (dated by TCRdb to the early 2020s). In light of the paper, this sample's time point label describes: approximately eleven months on ibrutinib. Receptor libraries were prepared by the immunoSEQ multiplex PCR assay. TCRdb retrieved this table from immuneACCESS and kept in-frame rearrangements only. Not all clones are present; in checked studies, unresolved V genes account for under half, and no reason is known for the remainder. For this sample there are roughly 150,000 clones; roughly four fifths appear just once. The ten largest account for roughly 2% of the sample. The source material was PBMCs, sampled after 12 months of ibrutinib treatment. Receptors were obtained from a human donor with chronic lymphocytic leukemia.

The chain uses TRBV28 and TRBJ1-5; D may be TRBD1 (5 bases). Per germline, CDR1 MDHEN and CDR2 SYDVKM. The CDR3 contains 16 residues. V lost 4 bases, J lost 2 bases, and 15 bases lay in between. CDR3 in DNA: TGTGCCAGCAGTTCACCCGAGGGGCATGGCAATCAGCCCCAGCATTTT. Translated: CASSSPEGHGNQPQHF.

This clone was detected only a few times. The CDR3 nucleotides are TGTGCCAGCAGTGGGGACAACTATGGCTACACCTTC. It translates to CASSGDNYGYTF. This rearrangement joins TRBV6-1 to TRBJ1-2, with D possibly TRBD1 on 5 matching bases. With 4 bases removed from V and 2 bases from J, the gap between germline ends came to 5 bases. Germline lookup yields CDR1 MNHNS and CDR2 SASEGT. The CDR3 loop spans 12 amino acids.

This chain uses TRBV7-2 with TRBJ1-4; TRBD1 is a possible D gene (5 bases). This CDR3 is 15 amino acids long. Trimming removed 4 bases at V and 3 bases at J, with 12 bases between. Germline CDR1 and CDR2: SGHTA and FQGNSA. The CDR3 region is CASSSSAGSNEKLFF. The CDR3 coding sequence is TGTGCCAGCAGCTCGTCGGCAGGGTCTAATGAAAAACTGTTTTTT.

The chain uses TRBV27 and TRBJ2-2; D is unclear. CDR1 is MNHEY and CDR2 is SMNVEV in the germline V gene (reference sequence). The CDR3 runs 16 residues. Trimming took 6 bases from V and 8 from J, leaving 22 bases between them. Here the CDR3 reads CASSLSVSRVGGELFF. CDR3 nucleotide sequence: TGTGCCAGCAGCCTTTCCGTCAGCCGGGTGGGAGGGGAGCTGTTTTTT.

This chain links TRBV28 with TRBJ1-5; possible D gene TRBD1, 6 bases. The CDR3 has 15 amino acids. V was shortened by 6 bases and J by 4 bases, with 16 bases between the two germline ends. Germline V gene lookup returns CDR1 MDHEN and CDR2 SYDVKM. The CDR3 DNA sequence: TGTGCCAGCAGGGGGGACGGAGGGGGGAATCAGCCCCAGCATTTT. Translated, it gives CASRGDGGGNQPQHF.

The chain links TRBV28 to TRBJ2-5; 9 nucleotides match TRBD2. J gave up 7 bases and V 5 bases, and 11 bases lay outside the gene matches. CDR1 is MDHEN, CDR2 SYDVKM, per germline. The CDR3 sequence is 15 residues long. CDR3 sequence reads: CASSNVREGPWTQYF. CDR3 in DNA: TGTGCCAGCAGTAATGTGCGGGAGGGCCCCTGGACCCAGTACTTC.

This sequence joins TRBV6-5 and TRBJ1-1, with 10 positions matching TRBD1. The CDR3 covers 15 residues. The V and J ends lost 6 bases and 6 bases, in that order; junction bases with no gene match: 10. In germline, CDR1 is MNHEY, CDR2 SVGAGI. This CDR3 is CASRAKGQGMPEAFF. The CDR3 bases are TGTGCCAGCAGGGCAAAGGGACAGGGGATGCCTGAAGCTTTCTTT.

The CDR3 here is CASSSDGSGEKLFF. CDR3 DNA sequence: TGTGCCAGCAGTTCCGATGGGTCGGGGGAAAAACTGTTTTTT. This sequence joins TRBV2 and TRBJ1-4; D unresolved. The V gene's germline CDR1 is SNHLY and CDR2 FYNNEI. This CDR3 comprises 14 residues. V lost 5 bases, J lost 8 bases, and 15 bases lay in between.